The entry that follows covers one TCR beta chain sequence. Its antigen is unidentified. This sample's TCRbeta library carried unique molecular identifier barcodes. TCRdb re-analysed the PCR reads in MiXCR, keeping a single row per CDR3 protein. The sample consists of approximately 800,000 distinct CDR3 sequences, 15% to 20% of them appearing once. These data come from a study of T-cell reconstitution after alpha-beta-depleted transplantation in children. The study, taken as a whole, reports: Several patients had high TCRbeta diversity at day 60; it came from surviving recipient T cells and thymic progenitors. Two months or so post-transplant, alpha-beta T cells reportedly derived from several hundred expanded graft clones. A year post-transplant, T-cell counts and diversity derived mostly from newly produced T cells.

The CDR3 runs 16 residues. The trim removed 5 bases at V and 5 bases at J, leaving 9 bases unmatched. The clonotype was recovered from a male patient between 10 and 17 years old who had a stem cell transplant for acute lymphoblastic leukemia, so the T cells may come from the graft donor. The chain is built from TRBV12-3 or TRBV12-4 and TRBJ2-7; TRBD2 matches at 13 bases. Source: PBMCs, mostly from graft donor cells, taken 360 days after TCRalphabeta/CD19-depleted stem cell transplant. CDR3 DNA sequence: TGTGCCAGCAGTGCGAGGACTAGCGGGAGAAAGAACGAGCAGTACTTC. Protein sequence: CASSARTSGRKNEQYF.